The 22 T cell receptor beta chains presented below share a single source sample, sequenced in a study of blood T cell repertoires in COVID-19. Using immunoSEQ multiplex PCR, the repertoire was profiled, and TCRdb retains in-frame clones only, with some absent. The data contain under 130,000 clones, over 75% of them seen just once; the ten biggest clones take up approximately 6.2%. The sample consisted of peripheral blood. The receptor set was obtained from a human donor in a cohort sampled during active COVID-19.

The rearrangement links TRBV27 to TRBJ2-1, with D possibly being TRBD1 (6 bases). Germline CDR1 and CDR2: MNHEY and SMNVEV (reference sequence). V lost 2 bases and J 7 bases, leaving 15 bases between the germline ends. The CDR3 is 15 residues long. CDR3 sequence: CASSLKQGDWNEQFF. In DNA form, the CDR3 reads TGTGCCAGCAGTTTAAAACAGGGAGATTGGAATGAGCAGTTCTTC.

V gene TRBV7-8 combines with J gene TRBJ2-1, with a possible D match to TRBD1 (5 bases). There are 13 residues in the CDR3. CDR1 is SGHVS, CDR2 FQNEAQ, per germline. Trimming removed 5 bases from V and 7 bases from J, with 12 bases in between. This chain's CDR3 is CASSRKQGNEQFF. The CDR3, as DNA: TGTGCCAGCAGCCGCAAGCAGGGAAATGAGCAGTTCTTC.

This chain connects TRBV13 to TRBJ2-3; D gene uncertain. CDR1 and CDR2 from the germline V gene are PRHDT and FYEKMQ (reference sequence). This CDR3 is 12 amino acids long. The V gene lost 5 bases and the J gene lost 2 bases, with 5 bases spanning the gap. Here the CDR3 DNA reads TGTGCCAGCAGCCGAGACACAGATACGCAGTATTTT. It is translated as CASSRDTDTQYF.

In this sample, this clone turned up once. The chain recombines TRBV7-9 with TRBJ1-2; possibly TRBD1 for D (5 bases). The ends were cut back, 4 bases at V and 8 bases at J, with 17 bases in the middle. From germline, CDR1 is SEHNR and CDR2 FQNEAQ (reference sequence). The CDR3 extends over 14 amino acids. This CDR3 is CASSSYVQGQGYTF. The CDR3 nucleotides read TGTGCCAGCAGCTCCTACGTGCAGGGTCAGGGCTACACCTTC.

The V gene is TRBV16, the J gene TRBJ2-5, with 7 bases identical to TRBD1. The trim removed 4 bases at V and 5 bases at J, leaving 10 bases unmatched. The CDR3 loop spans 15 amino acids. The germline V gene encodes CDR1 KGHSY and CDR2 FQNENV. CDR3 region: CASSLTAEGAETQYF. The CDR3 DNA sequence: TGTGCCAGCAGCCTAACGGCCGAGGGGGCGGAGACCCAGTACTTC. Supplemented by reference TRBV16 and TRBJ2-5, the full variable domain reads GEEVAQTPKHLVRGEGQKAKLYCAPIKGHSYVFWYQQVLKNEFKFLISFQNENVFDETGMPKERFSAKCLPNSPCSLEIQATKLEDSAVYFCASSLTAEGAETQYFGPGTRLLVL.

The V call is TRBV15, the J call TRBJ1-5; a weak D match, TRBD1 (6 bases). This CDR3 has 19 amino acids. Deletions cut 0 bases from V and 0 bases from J, with 18 bases between. Germline CDR1 is LNHNV and CDR2 is YYDKDF (reference sequence). The CDR3 region has the DNA TGTGCCACCAGCAGAGACCAGGGGAAGGAGTGGATTAGCAATCAGCCCCAGCATTTT. This gives the protein CATSRDQGKEWISNQPQHF.

V usage is TRBV11-2 and J usage is TRBJ2-1, with D maybe TRBD2 (7 bases). Germline CDR1 reads SGHAT; CDR2 reads FQNNGV. The V and J ends lost 6 bases and 3 bases respectively, with 21 bases between them. The CDR3 spans 17 residues. CDR3 sequence (DNA): TGTGCCAGCAGGAGATGGGGGCTAGCGGACAACTACAATGAGCAGTTCTTC. This gives the protein CASRRWGLADNYNEQFF.

This chain connects TRBV5-1 to TRBJ2-5; D possibly corresponds to TRBD1 (6 bases). Germline CDR1 SGHRS, CDR2 YFSETQ. V was cut by 5 bases and J by 2 bases, with 13 bases left in between. The CDR3 is made up of 14 amino acids. CDR3: CASSFSQGQETQYF. CDR3 DNA sequence: TGCGCCAGCAGTTTCTCACAGGGACAAGAGACCCAGTACTTC. Full variable domain (rest looked up from reference TRBV5-1 and TRBJ2-5): KAGVTQTPRYLIKTRGQQVTLSCSPISGHRSVSWYQQTPGQGLQFLFEYFSETQRNKGNFPGRFSGRQFSNSRSEMNVSTLELGDSALYLCASSFSQGQETQYFGPGTRLLVL.

The chain combines TRBV7-3 with TRBJ2-2; TRBD1 might be the D (6 bases). The CDR3 totals 16 residues. Germline V gene sequence: CDR1 SGHTA, CDR2 FQGTGA. The V and J ends lost 4 bases and 0 bases respectively, with 12 bases between them. The CDR3 spells CASSSTTGPNTGELFF. The DNA for the CDR3 is TGTGCCAGCAGCTCCACGACAGGACCGAACACCGGGGAGCTGTTTTTT.

The CDR3 is CSASWDRSLNTGELFF. The CDR3, as DNA: TGCAGTGCTAGTTGGGACAGGTCCCTAAACACCGGGGAGCTGTTTTTT. This sequence joins TRBV20-1 and TRBJ2-2; 8 nucleotides match TRBD1. The V gene end was trimmed by 3 bases and the J gene end by 2 bases; junction bases not matched to a gene: 8. Germline lookup yields CDR1 DFQATT and CDR2 SNEGSKA (reference sequence). The CDR3 spans 16 residues.

The rearrangement joins TRBV3-1 (or the pseudogene TRBV3-2) to TRBJ1-1; tentative D call: TRBD1 (5 bases). CDR1 and CDR2 (germline): LGHDT, YNNKEL (reference sequence). CDR3 length equals 15 residues. V lost 1 base, J lost 5 bases, and 14 bases lay in between. The CDR3 nucleotides read TGTGCCAGCAGCCAAGCCCAGGGAGGTCTGACTGAAGCTTTCTTT. Translated, it gives CASSQAQGGLTEAFF.

The chain combines TRBV3-1 (or the pseudogene TRBV3-2) with TRBJ1-5, with 7 bases fitting TRBD1. V dropped 2 bases and J dropped 6; count of bases not matched to a gene: 10. The CDR3 covers 16 residues. Germline lookup yields CDR1 LGHDT and CDR2 YNNKEL (reference sequence). This CDR3 reads CASSQYRDSLSQPQHF. As DNA, the CDR3 is TGTGCCAGCAGCCAATACCGGGACAGTTTAAGTCAGCCCCAGCATTTT.

CDR3 sequence reads: CASSLGVGGGIDYEQYF. The CDR3 nucleotides read TGTGCCAGCAGCTTAGGGGTTGGAGGAGGGATTGACTACGAGCAGTACTTC. The chain employs TRBV11-2 and TRBJ2-7; weak D call: TRBD2 (6 bases). Germline CDR1 reads SGHAT; CDR2 reads FQNNGV. The CDR3 runs to 17 residues. V was trimmed by 1 base and J by 3 bases, leaving 19 bases between them.

The chain employs TRBV9 and TRBJ1-6; 9 nucleotides line up with TRBD1. The CDR3 runs 15 residues. Germline assignment: CDR1 SGDLS and CDR2 YYNGEE. The trim removed 0 bases at V and 10 bases at J, leaving 5 bases unmatched. The CDR3 is CASSVEGQGESPLHF. The DNA of the CDR3 is TGTGCCAGCAGCGTAGAGGGACAGGGAGAGTCACCCCTCCACTTT. The full variable domain, its missing parts supplied by reference TRBV9 and TRBJ1-6, is DSGVTQTPKHLITATGQRVTLRCSPRSGDLSVYWYQQSLDQGLQFLIQYYNGEERAKGNILERFSAQQFPDLHSELNLSSLELGDSALYFCASSVEGQGESPLHFGNGTRLTVT.

CDR3 nucleotides: TGTGCCAGCAGTTCGACCGGGATCCCTTATGGCTACACCTTC. Encoded protein: CASSSTGIPYGYTF. The chain joins TRBV27 to TRBJ1-2, with D unclear. V lost 4 bases and J 5 bases, leaving 14 bases between the germline ends. CDR3 size: 14 residues. Looked up from germline, CDR1 is MNHEY and CDR2 is SMNVEV (reference sequence).

V usage is TRBV5-6 and J usage is TRBJ1-2; 8 bases fit TRBD1. The CDR3 spans 13 residues. V gave up 4 bases and J gave up 5 bases; unmatched junction bases: 4. Looked up from germline, CDR1 is SGHDT and CDR2 is YYEEEE. CDR3 sequence reads: CASSRDRRYGYTF. CDR3 nucleotides: TGTGCCAGCAGCAGGGACAGGCGATATGGCTACACCTTC.

The chain is built from TRBV27 and TRBJ1-1; D ambiguous. This CDR3 region has 15 residues. V shed 0 bases and J shed 4 bases, with 12 bases lying between them. Germline V gives CDR1 MNHEY, CDR2 SMNVEV (reference sequence). CDR3: CASSLSEAPFTEAFF. In DNA form, the CDR3 reads TGTGCCAGCAGTTTATCGGAGGCCCCGTTCACTGAAGCTTTCTTT.

The chain has TRBV5-5 and TRBJ2-5, with 10 bases aligning to TRBD1. Trimming cost V 3 bases and J 4 bases; bases outside gene matches: 3. The CDR3 has 14 amino acids. The germline V gene encodes CDR1 SGHKS and CDR2 YYEKEE (reference sequence). CDR3 sequence reads: CASSWGQGRETQYF. CDR3 nucleotides: TGTGCCAGCAGCTGGGGACAGGGGCGAGAGACCCAGTACTTC. Looking up the rest from reference TRBV5-5 and TRBJ2-5 gives the full variable domain: DAGVTQSPTHLIKTRGQQVTLRCSPISGHKSVSWYQQVLGQGPQFIFQYYEKEERGRGNFPDRFSARQFPNYSSELNVNALLLGDSALYLCASSWGQGRETQYFGPGTRLLVL.

Comments on this clone: The same CDR3 can be traced to other DNA sequences in this sample. J is TRBJ1-1 and V is TRBV7-9, with 7 bases aligning to TRBD1. The CDR3 runs 14 residues. Losses at the gene ends were 5 bases for V and 4 bases for J; bases not matched to a gene: 7. CDR1 is SEHNR and CDR2 is FQNEAQ in the germline V gene (reference sequence). CDR3 region: CASSPRQGGTEAFF. The CDR3, as DNA: TGTGCCAGCAGCCCTCGACAGGGAGGCACTGAAGCTTTCTTT.

This clone was seen only a few times. This chain uses TRBV4-1 with TRBJ2-3; 9 bases align to TRBD2. The CDR3 is 20 residues long. J was trimmed by 5 bases and V by 0 bases; bases with no gene match: 18. Germline V gene data show CDR1 as MGHRA and CDR2 as YSYEKL. CDR3 protein: CASSQDLRRVVAGEGDTQYF. The CDR3 DNA sequence: TGCGCCAGCAGCCAAGATCTACGCCGGGTGGTAGCGGGAGAGGGAGATACGCAGTATTTT.

The chain couples TRBV20-1 to TRBJ2-7, with 8 bases aligning to TRBD2. V lost 3 bases, J lost 6 bases, and 10 bases stayed unmatched. CDR3 length: 14 residues. CDR1 is DFQATT, CDR2 SNEGSKA, per germline (reference sequence). DNA for the CDR3: TGCAGTGCTAGTAAGCTACGGGAGGGGGGCGAGCAGTACTTC. As protein: CSASKLREGGEQYF.

The chain combines TRBV21-1 with TRBJ2-7; the listed D gene, TRBD2, was not tested against the DNA. TRBV21-1 constitutes a pseudogene. The CDR3 is 15 amino acids. The CDR3 DNA reads TGTGCCAGCAGCAAAGGAAGCGGGATGTCCTACGAGCAGTACTTC. Encoded protein: CASSKGSGMSYEQYF.